The source of this TCR beta chain is a study of T cells in Graves' hyperthyroidism and ophthalmopathy. This clonotype was picked up a small number of times. Using RNA transcripts as the source, TCR beta CDR3 regions were amplified. First-round RT-PCR of the TCR CDR3 relied on the HTBI primer set. TCRdb called the multiplex PCR reads again in MiXCR, with one record for every CDR3 protein. The data show a few hundred thousand distinct CDR3 sequences, with roughly an eighth seen just once and roughly 4.8% held by the top ten. The CDR3 covers 20 residues. CDR1 is SQVTM and CDR2 is ANQGSEA in the germline V gene. Between the trimmed V and J ends, which lost 1 base and 1 base, there was a span of 28 bases.

The receptor's source is a woman younger than 30 with Graves' hyperthyroidism. The chain is built from TRBV29-1 and TRBJ1-2; no clear D. Specimen: blood. The CDR3 loop is CSVEALLQSWASLVNYGYTF. The CDR3, as DNA: TGCAGCGTTGAAGCTCTCCTCCAATCCTGGGCGAGTCTCGTTAACTATGGCTACACCTTC.